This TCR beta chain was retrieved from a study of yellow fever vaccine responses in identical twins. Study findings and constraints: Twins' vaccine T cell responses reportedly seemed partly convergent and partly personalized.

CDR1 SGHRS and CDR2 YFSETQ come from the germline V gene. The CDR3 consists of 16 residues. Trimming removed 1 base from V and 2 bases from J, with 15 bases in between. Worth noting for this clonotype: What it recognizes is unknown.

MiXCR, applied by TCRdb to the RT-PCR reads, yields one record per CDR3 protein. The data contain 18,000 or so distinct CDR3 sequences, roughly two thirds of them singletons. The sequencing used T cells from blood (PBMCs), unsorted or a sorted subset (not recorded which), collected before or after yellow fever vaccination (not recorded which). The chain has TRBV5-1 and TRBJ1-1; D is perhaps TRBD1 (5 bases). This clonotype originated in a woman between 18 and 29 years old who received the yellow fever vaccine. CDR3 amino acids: CASSLRGRELNTEAFF. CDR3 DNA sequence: TGCGCCAGCAGCTTGCGGGGCAGAGAACTAAACACTGAAGCTTTCTTT.